This record covers a single T cell receptor beta chain. Here immunoSEQ multiplex PCR was the method, and the copy in TCRdb shows in-frame clones only, minus some. Among approximately 150,000 clones listed, approximately 91% were seen once. This sample was included in a study of control samples from healthy donors and cancer patients. The CDR3 covers 13 residues. V gave up 5 bases and J gave up 4 bases, with 9 bases separating them. Germline V gene sequence: CDR1 SGHNT, CDR2 YENEEA. What was sequenced was blood. The chain recombines TRBV11-3 with TRBJ2-1, with D possibly being TRBD1 (6 bases). The receptor's source is a middle-aged woman in good health. CDR3 loop: CASSPQGYNEQFF. CDR3 bases: TGTGCCAGCAGCCCACAGGGTTACAATGAGCAGTTCTTC.